This is a list of T cell receptor beta chains from one sample in a study of cytomegalovirus exposure and HLA in healthy donors. Produced via immunoSEQ multiplex PCR; TCRdb's table is partial and in-frame only. In total, the table holds 150,000 to 200,000 clones. Sequences were obtained from PBMCs. These TCRs come from a woman between 18 and 29 years old in good health and CMV-seropositive. Each CDR3 is given with its conserved first and last residue. The order of the fields is D gene, V gene, J gene, CDR3 protein, CDR3 DNA. D genes are given only for firm matches.

NA	TRBV5-1	TRBJ2-3	CASSLSGGRTDTQYF	TGCGCCAGCAGCTTGTCTGGGGGGAGGACAGATACGCAGTATTTT
TRBD1	TRBV9	TRBJ1-3	CASSLNRGPGGNTIYF	TGTGCCAGCAGCCTGAACAGGGGGCCGGGAGGAAACACCATATATTTT
TRBD2	TRBV27	TRBJ2-1	CASSARLAGALEQFF	TGTGCCAGCAGCGCCCGACTAGCGGGAGCGCTTGAGCAGTTCTTC
NA	TRBV19	TRBJ2-1	CASSLKTRNNEQFF	TGTGCCAGTAGTCTAAAAACTAGGAACAATGAGCAGTTCTTC
TRBD2	TRBV2	TRBJ2-7	CARGTSGRYEQYF	TGTGCCAGGGGGACTAGCGGGCGTTACGAGCAGTACTTC
TRBD2	TRBV7-7	TRBJ2-1	CASSLSGGAYNEQFF	TGTGCTAGCAGCCTTAGCGGGGGGGCCTACAATGAGCAGTTCTTC
NA	TRBV19	TRBJ1-5	CASSYPPRAYSNQPQHF	TGTGCCAGTAGCTACCCCCCCAGGGCATATAGCAATCAGCCCCAGCATTTT
TRBD1	TRBV6-5	TRBJ2-7	CASSYFRGPSEQYF	TGTGCCAGCAGTTACTTCAGGGGGCCCAGCGAGCAGTACTTC
TRBD1	TRBV10-2	TRBJ1-1	CASSPGTGLVSCTEAFF	TGCGCCAGCAGTCCCGGGACAGGGTTGGTAAGTTGCACTGAAGCTTTCTTT
NA	TRBV19	TRBJ1-2	CASRPRDTDPYGYTF	TGTGCCAGTAGGCCTCGGGACACTGACCCGTATGGCTACACCTTC
TRBD2	TRBV6-1	TRBJ2-1	CASSEVGGNEQFF	TGTGCCAGCAGTGAAGTGGGGGGGAATGAGCAGTTCTTC
NA	TRBV7-6	TRBJ1-1	CASSLGQMNTEAFF	TGTGCCAGCAGCTTAGGTCAAATGAACACTGAAGCTTTCTTT
TRBD1	TRBV2	TRBJ1-5	CASSGRDSYSNQPQHF	TGTGCCAGCAGTGGCCGGGACAGTTATAGCAATCAGCCCCAGCATTTT
NA	TRBV11-3	TRBJ1-2	CASSQAGTRGRGYTF	TGTGCCAGCAGCCAAGCCGGGACAAGAGGTCGCGGCTACACCTTC
NA	TRBV11-2	TRBJ1-4	CASSLRFNEKLFF	TGTGCCAGCAGCTTACGGTTCAATGAAAAACTGTTTTTT
TRBD1	TRBV5-1	TRBJ2-1	CASNMGQADGEQFF	TGCGCCAGCAATATGGGACAGGCGGACGGTGAGCAGTTCTTC
TRBD1	TRBV5-1	TRBJ1-1	CASRFRQGWDTEAFF	TGCGCCAGCAGATTTCGACAGGGCTGGGACACTGAAGCTTTCTTT
NA	TRBV6-5	TRBJ1-1	CASSYQVNTEAFF	TGTGCCAGCAGTTATCAGGTTAACACTGAAGCTTTCTTT
TRBD1	TRBV4-3	TRBJ1-1	CASSQGGRGTEAFF	TGCGCCAGCAGCCAAGGTGGCAGGGGGACTGAAGCTTTCTTT
TRBD2	TRBV2	TRBJ2-4	CASSEALRGDIQYF	TGTGCCAGCAGTGAAGCGCTTCGGGGGGACATTCAGTACTTC
TRBD1	TRBV5-4	TRBJ1-2	CASSFRDSGNYGYTF	TGTGCCAGCAGCTTCCGGGACAGTGGAAACTATGGCTACACCTTC
NA	TRBV6-5	TRBJ1-1	CASRSDSYTEAFF	TGTGCCAGCCGTTCGGACAGTTACACTGAAGCTTTCTTT
NA	TRBV7-8	TRBJ2-1	CASSMDRVNEQFF	TGTGCCAGCAGCATGGACAGAGTCAATGAGCAGTTCTTC
TRBD1	TRBV7-2	TRBJ1-2	CASSPTGVVYGYTF	TGTGCCAGCAGCCCAACAGGGGTCGTCTATGGCTACACCTTC
NA	TRBV27	TRBJ2-2	CASSSGEGGELFF	TGTGCCAGCAGTTCCGGGGAAGGCGGGGAGCTGTTTTTT
TRBD1	TRBV2	TRBJ1-1	CASSDGPGGLEGAEAFF	TGTGCCAGCAGTGACGGCCCAGGGGGTTTAGAGGGCGCTGAAGCTTTCTTT
NA	TRBV7-9	TRBJ2-3	CAGLRGPSGDTQYF	TGTGCCGGCCTTAGAGGGCCTTCGGGAGATACGCAGTATTTT
NA	TRBV9	TRBJ1-2	CASSASQKGGVDYGYTF	TGTGCCAGCAGCGCATCACAGAAAGGGGGAGTAGACTATGGCTACACCTTC
NA	TRBV25-1	TRBJ2-1	CASSRRENEQFF	TGTGCCAGCAGTCGTAGGGAGAATGAGCAGTTCTTC
NA	TRBV6-5	TRBJ1-5	CASTPREGQPQHF	TGTGCCAGCACCCCTCGGGAGGGCCAGCCCCAGCATTTT
TRBD1	TRBV27	TRBJ2-7	CASTPRTGKDEQYF	TGTGCCAGCACACCGAGGACAGGGAAAGACGAGCAGTACTTC
NA	TRBV11-3	TRBJ1-6	CASSSRQDNSPLHF	TGTGCCAGCAGCTCTAGACAGGATAATTCACCCCTCCACTTT